The following is a T cell receptor beta chain sequence with its context. The target antigen is unknown. This entry belongs to a study of cytomegalovirus exposure and HLA in healthy donors. Study details: When 300 to 500 donors were genotyped, roughly 78% of them were found to fall in the Caucasian-associated ancestry cluster.

Study-wide points: CMV serostatus was the sole immune exposure data available.

V was trimmed by 5 bases and J by 2 bases, leaving 8 bases between them. From germline, CDR1 is SEHNR and CDR2 FQNEAQ (reference sequence). The CDR3 covers 13 residues. Use of 60 Vbeta and 13 Jbeta primers characterized the PCR. TCRdb's copy holds only in-frame clones and misses some; the assay was immunoSEQ multiplex PCR. The top ten hold approximately 4% of the sample, which has 150,000 or so clones, about 74% seen once. The specimen was PBMCs. This TCR was recovered from a man aged 18 to 30 in good health and CMV-seropositive. The chain joins TRBV7-9 to TRBJ2-3, with TRBD2 as a possible D gene (5 bases). The CDR3 sequence: CASSPGDTDTQYF. Written as DNA, the CDR3 is TGTGCCAGCAGCCCCGGGGACACAGATACGCAGTATTTT.